This T cell receptor (beta chain) was captured in a study of response to subunit inactivated influenza vaccine. Study-wide points: The authors proposed limited new T cell recruitment per seasonal influenza vaccination.

Notes on this clonotype: What it binds is unknown.

The length of the CDR3 is 15 residues. V lost 1 base to trimming and J lost 2 bases, with 13 bases between them. In germline, CDR1 is SQVTM, CDR2 ANQGSEA. Using its own MiXCR run on the RT-PCR reads, TCRdb lists one record per CDR3 protein. The table shows 500,000 to 600,000 distinct CDR3 sequences, with about 8% occurring only once. This material consisted of PBMCs from blood, taken roughly 24 months after vaccination. This chain joins TRBV29-1 and TRBJ2-3; D possibly corresponds to TRBD2 (6 bases). This receptor was obtained from a man in his fifties or sixties who received an inactivated influenza vaccine. The CDR3 region has the DNA TGCAGCGTTGAAGGGAGGGACGGATTCACAGATACGCAGTATTTT. This encodes CSVEGRDGFTDTQYF.